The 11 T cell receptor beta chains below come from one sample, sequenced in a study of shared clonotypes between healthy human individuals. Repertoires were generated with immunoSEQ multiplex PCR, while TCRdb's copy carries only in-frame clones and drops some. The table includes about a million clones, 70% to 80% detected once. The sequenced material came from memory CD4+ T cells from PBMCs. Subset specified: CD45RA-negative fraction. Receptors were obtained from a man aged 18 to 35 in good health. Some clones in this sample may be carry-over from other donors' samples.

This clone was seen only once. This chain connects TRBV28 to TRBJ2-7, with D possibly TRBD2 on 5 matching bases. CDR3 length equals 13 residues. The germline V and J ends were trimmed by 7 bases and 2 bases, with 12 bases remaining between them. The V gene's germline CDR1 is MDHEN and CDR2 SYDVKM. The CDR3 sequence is CASTRGVTYEQYF. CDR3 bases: TGTGCCAGCACCCGGGGAGTGACCTACGAGCAGTACTTC.

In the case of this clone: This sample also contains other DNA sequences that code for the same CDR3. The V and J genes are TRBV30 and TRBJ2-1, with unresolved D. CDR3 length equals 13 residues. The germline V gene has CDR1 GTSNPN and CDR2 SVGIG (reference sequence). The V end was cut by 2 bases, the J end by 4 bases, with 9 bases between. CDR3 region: CAWSLGLYNEQFF. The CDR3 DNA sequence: TGTGCCTGGAGTTTAGGGCTGTACAATGAGCAGTTCTTC.

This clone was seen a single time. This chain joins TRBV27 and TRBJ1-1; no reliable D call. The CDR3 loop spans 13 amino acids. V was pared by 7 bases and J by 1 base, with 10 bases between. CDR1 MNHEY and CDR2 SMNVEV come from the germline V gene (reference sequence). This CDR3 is CASKSSTNTEAFF. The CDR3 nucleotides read TGTGCCAGCAAAAGTAGTACGAACACTGAAGCTTTCTTT.

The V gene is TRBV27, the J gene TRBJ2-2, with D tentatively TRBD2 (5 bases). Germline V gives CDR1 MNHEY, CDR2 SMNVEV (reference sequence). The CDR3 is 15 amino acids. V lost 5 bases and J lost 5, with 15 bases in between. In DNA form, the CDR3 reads TGTGCCAGCAGTCCGACTACTCGGAGGACCGGGGAGCTGTTTTTT. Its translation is CASSPTTRRTGELFF.

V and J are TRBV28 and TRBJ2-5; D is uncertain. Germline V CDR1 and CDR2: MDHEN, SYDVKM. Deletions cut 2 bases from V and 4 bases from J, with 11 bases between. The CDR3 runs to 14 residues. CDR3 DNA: TGTGCCAGCAGTTTAGTTTCGGCTTCAGAGACCCAGTACTTC. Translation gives CASSLVSASETQYF.

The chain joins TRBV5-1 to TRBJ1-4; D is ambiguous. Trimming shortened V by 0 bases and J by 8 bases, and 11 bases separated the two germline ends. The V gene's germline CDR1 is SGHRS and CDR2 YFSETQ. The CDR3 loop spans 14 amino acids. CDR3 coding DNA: TGCGCCAGCAGCTTGGCCCTTTCGAGGGAAAAACTGTTTTTT. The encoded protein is CASSLALSREKLFF.

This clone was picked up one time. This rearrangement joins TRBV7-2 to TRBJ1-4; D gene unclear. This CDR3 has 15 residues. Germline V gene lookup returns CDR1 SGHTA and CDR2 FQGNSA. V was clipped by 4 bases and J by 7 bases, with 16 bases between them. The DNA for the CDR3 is TGTGCCAGCAGCTCAATCCTGCTAGAGGGTGAAAAACTGTTTTTT. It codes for CASSSILLEGEKLFF.

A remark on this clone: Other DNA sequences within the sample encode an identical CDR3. This CDR3 reads CAWSQETQYF. The CDR3 nucleotides read TGTGCCTGGAGCCAAGAGACCCAGTACTTC. The chain joins TRBV30 to TRBJ2-5; D gene uncertain. CDR3 size: 10 residues. The germline CDR1 and CDR2 sequences are GTSNPN and SVGIG (reference sequence). Trimming took 3 bases from V and 1 from J, leaving 0 bases between them.

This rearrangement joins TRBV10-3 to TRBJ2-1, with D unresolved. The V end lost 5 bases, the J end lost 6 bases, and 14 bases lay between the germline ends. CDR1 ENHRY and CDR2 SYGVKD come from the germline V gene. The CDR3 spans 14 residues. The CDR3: CAISSSRAGNEQFF. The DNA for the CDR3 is TGTGCCATCAGTTCGTCGCGAGCTGGCAATGAGCAGTTCTTC.

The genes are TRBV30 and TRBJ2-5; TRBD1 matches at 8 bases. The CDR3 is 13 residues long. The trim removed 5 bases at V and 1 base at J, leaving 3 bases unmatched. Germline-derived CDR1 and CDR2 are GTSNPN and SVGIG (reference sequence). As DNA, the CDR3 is TGTGCCTGGGGTGGACAGGGCCAAGAGACCCAGTACTTC. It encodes CAWGGQGQETQYF.

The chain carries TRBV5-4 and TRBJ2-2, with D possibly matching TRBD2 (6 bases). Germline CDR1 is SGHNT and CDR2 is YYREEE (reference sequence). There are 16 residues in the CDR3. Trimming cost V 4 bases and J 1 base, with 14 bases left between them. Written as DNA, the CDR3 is TGTGCCAGCAGCCTCGGTGGAGGGATGAACACCGGGGAGCTGTTTTTT. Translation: CASSLGGGMNTGELFF.